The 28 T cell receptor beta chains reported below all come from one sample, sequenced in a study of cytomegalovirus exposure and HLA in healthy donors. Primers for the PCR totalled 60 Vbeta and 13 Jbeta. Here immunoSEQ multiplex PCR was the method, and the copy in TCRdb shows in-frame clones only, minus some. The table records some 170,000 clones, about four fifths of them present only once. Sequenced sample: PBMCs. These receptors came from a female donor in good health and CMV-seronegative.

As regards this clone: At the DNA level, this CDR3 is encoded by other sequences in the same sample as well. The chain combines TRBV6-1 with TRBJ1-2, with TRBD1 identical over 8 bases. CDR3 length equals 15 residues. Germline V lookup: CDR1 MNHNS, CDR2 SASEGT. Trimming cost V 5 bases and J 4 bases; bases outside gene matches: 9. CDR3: CASSNNRGVGYGYTF. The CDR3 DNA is TGTGCCAGCAGTAATAACAGGGGGGTCGGCTATGGCTACACCTTC.

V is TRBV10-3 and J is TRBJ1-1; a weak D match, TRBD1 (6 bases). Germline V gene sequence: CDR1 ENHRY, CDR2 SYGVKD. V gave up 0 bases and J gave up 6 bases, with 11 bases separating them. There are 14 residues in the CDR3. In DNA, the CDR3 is TGTGCCATCAGTGAGTCGGGAGGGGGAGCTGAAGCTTTCTTT. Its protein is CAISESGGGAEAFF.

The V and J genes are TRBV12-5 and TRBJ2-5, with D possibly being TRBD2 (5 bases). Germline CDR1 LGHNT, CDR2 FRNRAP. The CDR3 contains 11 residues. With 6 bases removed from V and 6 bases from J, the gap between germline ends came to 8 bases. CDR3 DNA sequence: TGTGCTAGTGGCGCGGGCCAGACCCAGTACTTC. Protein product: CASGAGQTQYF.

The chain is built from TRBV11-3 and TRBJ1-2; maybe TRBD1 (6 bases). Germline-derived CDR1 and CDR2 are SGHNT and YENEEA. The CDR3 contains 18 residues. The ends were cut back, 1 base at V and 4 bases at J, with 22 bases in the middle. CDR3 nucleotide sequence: TGTGCCAGCAGCTTAGCGGTCTGGGGGCAGATAGGTGGCTATGGCTACACCTTC. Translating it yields CASSLAVWGQIGGYGYTF.

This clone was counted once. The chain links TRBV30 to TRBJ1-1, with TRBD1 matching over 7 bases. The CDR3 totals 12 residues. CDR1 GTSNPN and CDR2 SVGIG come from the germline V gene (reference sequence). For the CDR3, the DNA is TGTGCAGCAAATGCAGGGGGGACTGAAGCTTTCTTT. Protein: CAANAGGTEAFF.

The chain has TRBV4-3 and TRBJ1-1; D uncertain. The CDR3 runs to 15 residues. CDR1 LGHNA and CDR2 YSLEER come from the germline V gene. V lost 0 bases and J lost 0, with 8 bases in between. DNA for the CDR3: TGCGCCAGCAGCCAAGATTGGCCTGTGAACACTGAAGCTTTCTTT. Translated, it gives CASSQDWPVNTEAFF.

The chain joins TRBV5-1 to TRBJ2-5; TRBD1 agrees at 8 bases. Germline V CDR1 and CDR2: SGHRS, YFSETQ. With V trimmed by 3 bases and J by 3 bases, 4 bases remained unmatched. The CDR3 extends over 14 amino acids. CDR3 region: CASSSQGVEETQYF. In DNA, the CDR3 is TGCGCCAGCAGCTCACAGGGGGTCGAAGAGACCCAGTACTTC.

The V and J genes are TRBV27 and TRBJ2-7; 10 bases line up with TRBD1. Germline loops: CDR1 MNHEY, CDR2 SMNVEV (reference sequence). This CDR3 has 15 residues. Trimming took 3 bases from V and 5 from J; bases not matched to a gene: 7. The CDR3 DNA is TGTGCCAGCAGTTTTCAGGGACAGGGGATCCACGAGCAGTACTTC. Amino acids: CASSFQGQGIHEQYF.

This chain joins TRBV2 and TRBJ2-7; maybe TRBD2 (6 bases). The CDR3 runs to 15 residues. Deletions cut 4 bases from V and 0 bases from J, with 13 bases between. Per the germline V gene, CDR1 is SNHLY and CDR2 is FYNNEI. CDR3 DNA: TGTGCCAGCAGTGTATTGGGACTTAACTCCTACGAGCAGTACTTC. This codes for CASSVLGLNSYEQYF.

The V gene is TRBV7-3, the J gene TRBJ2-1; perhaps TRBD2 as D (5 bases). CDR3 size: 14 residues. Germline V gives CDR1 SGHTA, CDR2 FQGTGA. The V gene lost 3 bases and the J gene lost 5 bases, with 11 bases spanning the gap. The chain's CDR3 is CASSLGAANNEQFF. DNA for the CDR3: TGTGCCAGCAGCTTGGGAGCGGCCAACAATGAGCAGTTCTTC. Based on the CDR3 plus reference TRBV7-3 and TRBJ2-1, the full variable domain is GAGVSQTPSNKVTEKGKYVELRCDPISGHTALYWYRQSLGQGPEFLIYFQGTGAADDSGLPNDRFFAVRPEGSVSTLKIQRTERGDSAVYLCASSLGAANNEQFFGPGTRLTVL.

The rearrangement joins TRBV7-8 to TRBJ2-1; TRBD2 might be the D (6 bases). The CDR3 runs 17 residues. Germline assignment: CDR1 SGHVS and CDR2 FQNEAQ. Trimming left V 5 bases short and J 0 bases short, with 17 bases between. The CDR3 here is CASSRGERSSSYNEQFF. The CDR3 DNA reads TGTGCCAGCAGCCGCGGGGAGCGGTCGAGCTCCTACAATGAGCAGTTCTTC.

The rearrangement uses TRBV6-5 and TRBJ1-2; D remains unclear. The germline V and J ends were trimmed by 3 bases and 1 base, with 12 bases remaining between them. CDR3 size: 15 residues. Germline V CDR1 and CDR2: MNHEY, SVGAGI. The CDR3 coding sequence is TGTGCCAGCAGTTATAGGAGCCAATATAACTATGGCTACACCTTC. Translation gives CASSYRSQYNYGYTF.

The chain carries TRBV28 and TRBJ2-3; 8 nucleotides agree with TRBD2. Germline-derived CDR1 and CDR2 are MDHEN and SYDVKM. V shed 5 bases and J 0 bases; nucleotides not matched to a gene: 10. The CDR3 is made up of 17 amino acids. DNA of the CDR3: TGTGCCAGCAGTCACGCTGGGACTAGTGGTAGCACAGATACGCAGTATTTT. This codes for CASSHAGTSGSTDTQYF.

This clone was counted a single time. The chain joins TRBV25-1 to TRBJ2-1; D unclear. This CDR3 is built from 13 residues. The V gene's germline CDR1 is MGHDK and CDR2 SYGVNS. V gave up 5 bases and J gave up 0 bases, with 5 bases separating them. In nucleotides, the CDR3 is TGTGCCAGCAGTAGCGTCTCCTACAATGAGCAGTTCTTC. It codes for CASSSVSYNEQFF.

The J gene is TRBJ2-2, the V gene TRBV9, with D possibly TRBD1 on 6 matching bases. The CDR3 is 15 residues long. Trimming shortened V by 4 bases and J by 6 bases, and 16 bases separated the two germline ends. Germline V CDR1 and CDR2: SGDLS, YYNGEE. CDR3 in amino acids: CASSPVWAGAGELFF. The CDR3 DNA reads TGTGCCAGCAGCCCAGTATGGGCAGGGGCCGGGGAGCTGTTTTTT. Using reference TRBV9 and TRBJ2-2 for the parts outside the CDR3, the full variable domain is DSGVTQTPKHLITATGQRVTLRCSPRSGDLSVYWYQQSLDQGLQFLIQYYNGEERAKGNILERFSAQQFPDLHSELNLSSLELGDSALYFCASSPVWAGAGELFFGEGSRLTVL.

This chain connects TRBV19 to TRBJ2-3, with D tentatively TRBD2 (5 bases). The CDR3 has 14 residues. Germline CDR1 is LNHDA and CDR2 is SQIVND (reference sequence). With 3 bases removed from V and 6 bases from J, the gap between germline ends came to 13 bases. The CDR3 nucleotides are TGTGCCAGTAGTATCCGCCTAGCTGACGATACGCAGTATTTT. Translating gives CASSIRLADDTQYF. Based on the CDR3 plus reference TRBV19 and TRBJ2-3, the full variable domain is DGGITQSPKYLFRKEGQNVTLSCEQNLNHDAMYWYRQDPGQGLRLIYYSQIVNDFQKGDIAEGYSVSREKKESFPLTVTSAQKNPTAFYLCASSIRLADDTQYFGPGTRLTVL.

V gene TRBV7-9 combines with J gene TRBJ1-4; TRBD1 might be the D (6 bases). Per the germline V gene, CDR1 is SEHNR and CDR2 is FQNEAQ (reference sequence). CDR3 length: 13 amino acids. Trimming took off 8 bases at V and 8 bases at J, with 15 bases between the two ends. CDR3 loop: CASPGPGDEKLFF. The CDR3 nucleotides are TGTGCCAGCCCGGGGCCAGGGGACGAAAAACTGTTTTTT.

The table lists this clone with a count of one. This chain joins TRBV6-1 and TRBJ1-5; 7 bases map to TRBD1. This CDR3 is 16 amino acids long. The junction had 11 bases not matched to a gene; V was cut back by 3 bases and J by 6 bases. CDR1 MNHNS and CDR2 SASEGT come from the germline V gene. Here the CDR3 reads CASSDPGGSSSQPQHF. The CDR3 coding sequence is TGTGCCAGCAGTGACCCAGGGGGATCCTCGAGTCAGCCCCAGCATTTT.

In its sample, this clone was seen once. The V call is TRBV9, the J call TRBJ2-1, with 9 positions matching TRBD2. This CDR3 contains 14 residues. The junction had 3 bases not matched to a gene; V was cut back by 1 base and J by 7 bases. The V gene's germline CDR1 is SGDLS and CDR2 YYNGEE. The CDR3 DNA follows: TGTGCCAGCAGCGTACCGGGACTAGCAAATGAGCAGTTCTTC. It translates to CASSVPGLANEQFF.

The chain's CDR3 is CSVEVDRGEQYF. The CDR3 DNA reads TGCAGCGTTGAAGTCGACAGGGGCGAGCAGTACTTC. The rearrangement joins TRBV29-1 to TRBJ2-7; 8 bases are shared with TRBD1. The CDR3 loop spans 12 amino acids. The V and J ends lost 1 base and 6 bases, in that order; junction bases with no gene match: 2. The V gene's germline CDR1 is SQVTM and CDR2 ANQGSEA.

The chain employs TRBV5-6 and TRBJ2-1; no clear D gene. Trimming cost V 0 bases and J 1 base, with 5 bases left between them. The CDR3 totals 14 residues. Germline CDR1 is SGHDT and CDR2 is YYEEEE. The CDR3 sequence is CASSLAPSYNEQFF. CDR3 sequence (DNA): TGTGCCAGCAGCTTGGCCCCATCCTACAATGAGCAGTTCTTC.

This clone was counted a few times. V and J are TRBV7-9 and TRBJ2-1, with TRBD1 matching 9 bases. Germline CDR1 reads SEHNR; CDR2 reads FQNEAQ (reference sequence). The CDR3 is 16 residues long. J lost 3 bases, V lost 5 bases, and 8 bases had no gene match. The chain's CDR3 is CASSIPGTGFYNEQFF. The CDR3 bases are TGTGCCAGCAGCATCCCCGGGACAGGGTTCTACAATGAGCAGTTCTTC.

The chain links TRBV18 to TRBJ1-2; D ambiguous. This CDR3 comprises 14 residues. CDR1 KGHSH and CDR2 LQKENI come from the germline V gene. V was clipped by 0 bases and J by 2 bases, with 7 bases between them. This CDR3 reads CASSPPEENYGYTF. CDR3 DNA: TGTGCCAGCTCACCACCAGAGGAGAACTATGGCTACACCTTC. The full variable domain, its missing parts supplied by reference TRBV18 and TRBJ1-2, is NAGVMQNPRHLVRRRGQEARLRCSPMKGHSHVYWYRQLPEEGLKFMVYLQKENIIDESGMPKERFSAEFPKEGPSILRIQQVVRGDSAAYFCASSPPEENYGYTFGSGTRLTVV.

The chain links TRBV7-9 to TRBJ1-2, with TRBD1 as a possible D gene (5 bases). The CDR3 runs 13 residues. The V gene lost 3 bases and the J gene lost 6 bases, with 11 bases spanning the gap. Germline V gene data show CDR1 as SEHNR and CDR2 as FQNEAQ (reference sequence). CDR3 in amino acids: CASSFNLRDGYTF. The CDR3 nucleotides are TGTGCCAGCAGCTTTAATCTCAGGGATGGCTACACCTTC.

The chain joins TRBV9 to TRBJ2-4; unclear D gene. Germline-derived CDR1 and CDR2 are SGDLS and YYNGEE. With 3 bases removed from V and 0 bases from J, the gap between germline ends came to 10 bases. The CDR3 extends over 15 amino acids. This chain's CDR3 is CASSDTSAAKNIQYF. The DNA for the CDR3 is TGTGCCAGCAGCGACACAAGTGCAGCCAAAAACATTCAGTACTTC.

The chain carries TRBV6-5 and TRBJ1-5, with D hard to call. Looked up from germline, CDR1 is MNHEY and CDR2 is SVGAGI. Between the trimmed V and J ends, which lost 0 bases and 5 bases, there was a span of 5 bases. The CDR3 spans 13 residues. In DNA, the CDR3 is TGTGCCAGCAGTTACTCTCCGGATCAGCCCCAGCATTTT. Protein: CASSYSPDQPQHF.

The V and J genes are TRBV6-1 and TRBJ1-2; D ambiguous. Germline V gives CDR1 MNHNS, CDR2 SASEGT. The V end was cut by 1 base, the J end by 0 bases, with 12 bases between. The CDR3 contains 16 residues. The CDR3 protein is CASSEGGGHSNYGYTF. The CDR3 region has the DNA TGTGCCAGCAGTGAAGGTGGAGGGCACTCTAACTATGGCTACACCTTC.

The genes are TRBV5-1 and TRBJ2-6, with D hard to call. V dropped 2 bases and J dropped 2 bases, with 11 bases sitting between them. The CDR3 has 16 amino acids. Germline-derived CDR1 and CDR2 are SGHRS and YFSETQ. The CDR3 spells CASSFEAITGANVLTF. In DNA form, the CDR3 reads TGCGCCAGCAGCTTCGAAGCCATAACTGGGGCCAACGTCCTGACTTTC.